This T cell receptor (beta chain) was observed in a study of cytomegalovirus exposure and HLA in healthy donors. The CDR3 runs 16 residues. Between the trimmed V and J ends, which lost 4 bases and 8 bases, there was a span of 23 bases. This PCR relied on a set of 60 Vbeta primers and 13 Jbeta primers. Data came from immunoSEQ multiplex PCR; TCRdb stores just in-frame clones and leaves some out. The sample carries around 170,000 clones, more than 60% recorded once. Sequencing was carried out using PBMCs. This sequence joins TRBV5-3 and TRBJ2-3; a possible D gene is TRBD2 (6 bases). TRBV5-3 is reported as an ORF; its role is uncertain. This TCR derives from a man aged 18 to 30 in good health and CMV-seronegative. This CDR3 reads CARSPVASVGYGTQYF. Here the CDR3 DNA reads TGTGCCAGAAGCCCGGTGGCTAGCGTGGGGTACGGTACGCAGTATTTT.